The 2 T cell receptor beta chains presented below share a single source sample, sequenced in a study of Ad26.COV2.S vaccination and SARS-CoV-2 variants. Some clones are missing from TCRdb's copy, which holds only in-frame ones; the method was immunoSEQ multiplex PCR. The top ten clones hold 3.5% to 4% of a sample with a few hundred thousand clones, more than 75% of them seen once. Treatment: some 19 received Ad26.COV2.S at low or high dose, single or two shots; about 5 received placebo; per-sample allocation not given. Following the first vaccine or placebo injection, samples were taken on day 63. Sequenced here: peripheral blood, sampled in a trial of Ad26.COV2.S vaccine versus placebo. The receptors shown here come from a person between 18 and 65 years old who received the Ad26.COV2.S COVID-19 vaccine or a placebo.

The rearrangement joins TRBV2 to TRBJ1-1; 7 bases map to TRBD1. The CDR3 contains 14 residues. Trimming cost V 6 bases and J 3 bases; bases outside gene matches: 7. Germline CDR1 SNHLY, CDR2 FYNNEI. The CDR3 DNA sequence: TGTGCCAGCAGCCGGACAGGAAGGGACACTGAAGCTTTCTTT. Translating gives CASSRTGRDTEAFF.

V gene TRBV6-5 combines with J gene TRBJ2-7, with D perhaps matching TRBD2 (7 bases). Germline CDR1 and CDR2: MNHEY and SVGAGI. The CDR3 is made up of 14 amino acids. V gave up 0 bases and J gave up 5 bases, with 11 bases separating them. The CDR3 bases are TGTGCCAGCAGTTACTCGAAGGGGGGGAACGAGCAGTACTTC. This codes for CASSYSKGGNEQYF.